This T cell receptor beta chain was recovered during a study of cytomegalovirus exposure and HLA in healthy donors. At the level of the study: A preliminary data release comprised tens of millions of unique TCRs obtained from HLA-typed donors.

The germline V gene encodes CDR1 SGHTA and CDR2 FQGTGA. V lost 3 bases and J lost 2, with 11 bases in between. CDR3 length: 16 residues. In the PCR, 60 Vbeta and 13 Jbeta primers were used. Sequencing used immunoSEQ multiplex PCR; TCRdb keeps in-frame clones, though not all of them. The sample gives about 180,000 clones, over 80% of which show up once; 1.5% is in the top ten. The count of this clone is one. Its antigen is undetermined. Regarding the study as a whole: In a later analysis, specific HLA alleles were associated with 15,000 to 20,000 TCR beta sequences at a 0.05 false discovery rate. Being productive about 90% or about 30% of the time was typical of most TCR beta V segments in an earlier analysis.

Sequenced: PBMCs. J is TRBJ2-6 and V is TRBV7-3; D is possibly TRBD2 (5 bases). The clonotype comes from a middle-aged man in good health and CMV-seronegative. In DNA form, the CDR3 reads TGTGCCAGCAGCTTTAAAGGGAGTGCTGGGGCCAACGTCCTGACTTTC. This translates into CASSFKGSAGANVLTF. The variable domain in full, with the rest retrieved from reference TRBV7-3 and TRBJ2-6, is GAGVSQTPSNKVTEKGKYVELRCDPISGHTALYWYRQSLGQGPEFLIYFQGTGAADDSGLPNDRFFAVRPEGSVSTLKIQRTERGDSAVYLCASSFKGSAGANVLTFGAGSRLTVL.